The TCR beta chain under discussion was sequenced for a study of cytomegalovirus exposure and HLA in healthy donors. Study-wide results and caveats: Cytomegalovirus-associated TCR beta chains were listed, numbering some 170. An analysis that came later showed most CMV-associated TCR beta chains appearing HLA-restricted. Judged likely to be a sequencing artifact was a cluster of highly shared sequence variants. Roughly uniform depth of sequencing across donors was assumed in presence/absence analyses.

With 60 Vbeta and 13 Jbeta primers, the PCR was carried out. Only in-frame clones appear in the TCRdb table, and some are missing; sequencing was by immunoSEQ multiplex PCR. The sample consists of 140,000 or so clones, roughly 80% of them appearing once. For this clone: Its antigen is as yet unknown.

The TCR sequence derives from a woman aged 25 to 39 in good health and CMV-seronegative. The sample comprised PBMCs.

CDR3 sequence (DNA): TGTGCCAGCAGTGTCATCCCAGGGACTCAAGAGACCCAGTACTTC. As protein: CASSVIPGTQETQYF. The chain couples TRBV6-1 to TRBJ2-5, with D maybe TRBD2 (6 bases). With 4 bases removed from V and 2 bases from J, the gap between germline ends came to 14 bases. The CDR3 consists of 15 residues. CDR1 and CDR2 from the germline V gene are MNHNS and SASEGT.